The 17 T cell receptor beta chains below all came from one sample that was sequenced in a study of cytomegalovirus exposure and HLA in healthy donors. With 60 Vbeta and 13 Jbeta primers, the PCR was carried out. Measured with immunoSEQ multiplex PCR; TCRdb has only the in-frame clones, and not every one. Its table records under 130,000 clones. The specimen sequenced was PBMCs. These TCRs come from a man between 40 and 49 years old in good health and CMV-seronegative.

The rearrangement links TRBV2 to TRBJ2-5; tentative D call: TRBD1 (5 bases). V gave up 5 bases and J gave up 0 bases, with 7 bases separating them. The germline CDR1 and CDR2 sequences are SNHLY and FYNNEI. The CDR3 is made up of 13 amino acids. This chain's CDR3 is CASSWTNQETQYF. As DNA, the CDR3 is TGTGCCAGCAGTTGGACAAACCAAGAGACCCAGTACTTC.

The V gene is TRBV4-3, the J gene TRBJ1-2; D uncertain. This CDR3 comprises 15 residues. Trimming removed 0 bases from V and 4 bases from J, with 12 bases in between. Germline V gene sequence: CDR1 LGHNA, CDR2 YSLEER. CDR3 protein: CASSQDTGSLYGYTF. DNA of the CDR3: TGCGCCAGCAGCCAAGATACCGGGAGCCTCTATGGCTACACCTTC.

This chain connects TRBV4-2 to TRBJ1-1, with D possibly being TRBD1 (6 bases). CDR3 size: 15 residues. Per germline, CDR1 LGHNA and CDR2 YNFKEQ. V was trimmed by 4 bases and J by 4 bases, leaving 16 bases between them. DNA for the CDR3: TGTGCCAGCAGCCGAGTTACACAGGGTCCCACTGAAGCTTTCTTT. This encodes CASSRVTQGPTEAFF.

The genes are TRBV2 and TRBJ1-6; a weak D match, TRBD1 (6 bases). The V end lost 7 bases, the J end lost 3 bases, and 10 bases lay between the germline ends. The CDR3 covers 14 residues. The germline gives CDR1 SNHLY, CDR2 FYNNEI. The DNA of the CDR3 is TGTGCCAGCAAAAGGGGGAACTATAATTCACCCCTCCACTTT. Protein: CASKRGNYNSPLHF.

The chain recombines TRBV30 with TRBJ2-5, with a weak D call TRBD1 (5 bases). The CDR3 contains 13 residues. Germline V lookup: CDR1 GTSNPN, CDR2 SVGIG (reference sequence). Between the trimmed V and J ends, which lost 4 bases and 4 bases, there was a span of 13 bases. The DNA of the CDR3 is TGTGCCTGGACCGGCAGGGCGGTAGAGACCCAGTACTTC. Its translation is CAWTGRAVETQYF.

The V gene is TRBV15, the J gene TRBJ2-5; 10 bases map to TRBD2. Per the germline V gene, CDR1 is LNHNV and CDR2 is YYDKDF (reference sequence). CDR3 length equals 16 residues. The ends lost 3 bases at V and 9 bases at J; junction bases unmatched: 13. CDR3 sequence: CATSRRGGSGGWAQYF. In DNA form, the CDR3 reads TGTGCCACCAGCAGGAGAGGGGGTAGCGGGGGGTGGGCCCAGTACTTC.

The CDR3: CASSLGLAGFYEQYF. The CDR3 bases are TGCGCCAGCAGCCTTGGGCTAGCGGGTTTCTACGAGCAGTACTTC. This chain joins TRBV5-1 and TRBJ2-7; 8 nucleotides agree with TRBD2. Germline loops: CDR1 SGHRS, CDR2 YFSETQ. Losses at the gene ends were 4 bases for V and 3 bases for J; bases not matched to a gene: 9. The CDR3 contains 15 residues.

The V call is TRBV9, the J call TRBJ2-1; 10 bases line up with TRBD1. This CDR3 is 14 amino acids long. The germline V gene encodes CDR1 SGDLS and CDR2 YYNGEE. The junction had 1 base not matched to a gene; V was cut back by 0 bases and J by 7 bases. CDR3 region: CASSVGTGGNEQFF. In nucleotides, the CDR3 is TGTGCCAGCAGCGTAGGGACAGGGGGTAATGAGCAGTTCTTC.

This rearrangement joins TRBV11-2 to TRBJ2-1, with 7 positions matching TRBD1. The V gene end was trimmed by 5 bases and the J gene end by 5 bases; junction bases not matched to a gene: 9. This CDR3 has 15 residues. Germline CDR1 SGHAT, CDR2 FQNNGV. The CDR3: CASSTYRGADNEQFF. Written as DNA, the CDR3 is TGTGCCAGCAGCACCTACAGGGGCGCGGACAATGAGCAGTTCTTC.

The chain recombines TRBV9 with TRBJ2-1; 13 positions agree with TRBD2. V lost 9 bases to trimming and J lost 7 bases; unmatched junction nucleotides: 4. The CDR3 is made up of 13 amino acids. In germline, CDR1 is SGDLS, CDR2 YYNGEE. Here the CDR3 reads CATGTSGTNEQFF. The CDR3 DNA sequence: TGTGCCACCGGGACTAGCGGGACGAATGAGCAGTTCTTC.

The chain has TRBV27 and TRBJ2-1; TRBD1 matches at 9 bases. The CDR3 is made up of 16 amino acids. J gave up 5 bases and V 2 bases, and 7 bases lay outside the gene matches. Germline loops: CDR1 MNHEY, CDR2 SMNVEV (reference sequence). CDR3 residues: CASSLTGGASDNEQFF. In nucleotides, the CDR3 is TGTGCCAGCAGTTTAACAGGGGGCGCTTCCGACAATGAGCAGTTCTTC.

The chain combines TRBV2 with TRBJ2-7; weak D call: TRBD1 (6 bases). The CDR3 is 14 amino acids. With 7 bases removed from V and 4 bases from J, the gap between germline ends came to 17 bases. Germline V gene sequence: CDR1 SNHLY, CDR2 FYNNEI. CDR3 loop: CASTRDRTTYEQYF. In DNA form, the CDR3 reads TGTGCCAGCACACGCGACAGGACCACTTACGAGCAGTACTTC.

DNA for the CDR3: TGTGCCAGCAGTTACCGGGGGGGCGGCTACACCTTC. Translated: CASSYRGGGYTF. The chain combines TRBV6-5 with TRBJ1-2, with D perhaps TRBD1 (6 bases). This CDR3 has 12 amino acids. CDR1 is MNHEY, CDR2 SVGAGI, per germline. Trimming pared 2 bases from V and 8 bases from J, leaving 9 bases between.

The chain carries TRBV2 and TRBJ1-5, with 7 bases lining up with TRBD1. CDR3 length equals 16 residues. V lost 2 bases to trimming and J lost 0 bases; unmatched junction nucleotides: 4. Germline loops: CDR1 SNHLY, CDR2 FYNNEI. The CDR3 is CASSELGGNSNQPQHF. The CDR3 nucleotides are TGTGCCAGCAGTGAATTAGGGGGCAATAGCAATCAGCCCCAGCATTTT.

The rearrangement uses TRBV29-1 and TRBJ2-7; D gene uncertain. Trimming took off 4 bases at V and 1 base at J, with 11 bases between the two ends. CDR3 length: 13 residues. Looked up from germline, CDR1 is SQVTM and CDR2 is ANQGSEA. CDR3 coding DNA: TGCAGCGTTGGACTGCTAGGATCCTACGAGCAGTACTTC. Translation: CSVGLLGSYEQYF.

The chain couples TRBV5-1 to TRBJ2-1, with TRBD2 matching over 8 bases. The CDR3 sequence is 17 residues long. The J segment lost 3 bases and the V segment lost 3 bases, leaving 11 bases of the junction unmatched. The germline V gene encodes CDR1 SGHRS and CDR2 YFSETQ. The CDR3 here is CASSSPPWREDYNEQFF. CDR3 in DNA: TGCGCCAGCAGCTCTCCCCCGTGGCGGGAGGACTACAATGAGCAGTTCTTC.

The V gene is TRBV28, the J gene TRBJ1-1; tentatively, D is TRBD1 (6 bases). Germline V CDR1 and CDR2: MDHEN, SYDVKM. The CDR3 is 15 amino acids. V lost 5 bases, J lost 4 bases, and 17 bases lay in between. The CDR3 DNA follows: TGTGCCAGCAGTCCCCATAGGGGGGGTGCCACTGAAGCTTTCTTT. This codes for CASSPHRGGATEAFF.